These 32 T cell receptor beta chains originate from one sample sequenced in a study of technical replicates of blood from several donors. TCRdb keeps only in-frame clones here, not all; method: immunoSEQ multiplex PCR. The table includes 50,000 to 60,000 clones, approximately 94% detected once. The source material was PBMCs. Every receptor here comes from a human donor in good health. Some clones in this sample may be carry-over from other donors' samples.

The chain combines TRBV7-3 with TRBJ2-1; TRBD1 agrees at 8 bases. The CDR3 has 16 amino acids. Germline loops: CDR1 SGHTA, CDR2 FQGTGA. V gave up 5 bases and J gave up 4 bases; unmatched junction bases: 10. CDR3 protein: CASSPWTGKGYNEQFF. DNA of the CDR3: TGTGCCAGCAGCCCGTGGACAGGGAAGGGGTACAATGAGCAGTTCTTC.

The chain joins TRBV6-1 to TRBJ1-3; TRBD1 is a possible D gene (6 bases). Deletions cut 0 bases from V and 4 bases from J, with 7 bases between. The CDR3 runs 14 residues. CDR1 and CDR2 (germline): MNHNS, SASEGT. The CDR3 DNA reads TGTGCCAGCAGTGAAGCGCAGGGGGGAAACACCATATATTTT. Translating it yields CASSEAQGGNTIYF.

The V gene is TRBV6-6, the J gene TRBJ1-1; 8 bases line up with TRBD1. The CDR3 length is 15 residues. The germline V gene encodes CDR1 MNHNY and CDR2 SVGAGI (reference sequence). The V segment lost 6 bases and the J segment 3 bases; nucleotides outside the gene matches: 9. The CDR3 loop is CASSSRATGDTEAFF. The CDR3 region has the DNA TGTGCCAGCAGCAGCCGTGCGACAGGGGACACTGAAGCTTTCTTT.

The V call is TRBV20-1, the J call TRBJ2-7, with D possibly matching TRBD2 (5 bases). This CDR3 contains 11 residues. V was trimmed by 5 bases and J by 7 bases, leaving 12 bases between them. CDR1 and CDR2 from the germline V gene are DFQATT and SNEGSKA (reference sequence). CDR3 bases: TGCAGTGCTCTGAGGGTGGGTGAGCAGTACTTC. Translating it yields CSALRVGEQYF.

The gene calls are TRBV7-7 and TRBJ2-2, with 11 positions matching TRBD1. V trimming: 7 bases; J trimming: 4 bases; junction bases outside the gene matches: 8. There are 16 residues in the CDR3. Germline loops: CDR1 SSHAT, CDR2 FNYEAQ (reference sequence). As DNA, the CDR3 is TGTGCCAGCACCGCTAGCGGGACAGGGGGCACCGGGGAGCTGTTTTTT. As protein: CASTASGTGGTGELFF.

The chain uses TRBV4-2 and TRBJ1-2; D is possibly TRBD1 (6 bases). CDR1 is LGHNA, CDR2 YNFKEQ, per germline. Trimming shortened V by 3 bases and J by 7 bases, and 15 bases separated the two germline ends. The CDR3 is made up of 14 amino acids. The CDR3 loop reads CASSQPGQRVGYTF. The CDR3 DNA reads TGTGCCAGCAGCCAGCCGGGACAACGGGTTGGCTACACCTTC.

The CDR3 loop is CSVEIPGQFYGYTF. DNA for the CDR3: TGCAGCGTCGAAATCCCGGGACAGTTCTATGGCTACACCTTC. V and J are TRBV29-1 and TRBJ1-2; 7 positions match TRBD1. With V trimmed by 6 bases and J by 4 bases, 11 bases remained unmatched. This CDR3 is 14 amino acids long. Germline lookup yields CDR1 SQVTM and CDR2 ANQGSEA.

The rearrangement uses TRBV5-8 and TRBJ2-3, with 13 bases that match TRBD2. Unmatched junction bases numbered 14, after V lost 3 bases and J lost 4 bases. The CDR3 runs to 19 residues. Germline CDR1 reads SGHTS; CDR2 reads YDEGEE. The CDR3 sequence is CASSSGNRRLAGGSDTQYF. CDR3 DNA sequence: TGTGCCAGCAGCTCGGGAAACAGACGACTAGCGGGGGGCTCAGATACGCAGTATTTT.

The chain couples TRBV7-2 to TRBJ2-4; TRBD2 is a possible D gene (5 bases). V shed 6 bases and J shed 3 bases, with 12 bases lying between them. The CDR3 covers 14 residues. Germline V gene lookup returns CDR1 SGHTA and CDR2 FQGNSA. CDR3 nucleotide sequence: TGTGCCAGCAGGGACTCTGGGGACAAAAACATTCAGTACTTC. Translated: CASRDSGDKNIQYF.

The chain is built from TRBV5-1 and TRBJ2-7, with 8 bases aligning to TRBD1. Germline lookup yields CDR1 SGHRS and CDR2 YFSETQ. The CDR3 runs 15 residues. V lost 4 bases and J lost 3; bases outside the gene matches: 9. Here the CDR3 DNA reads TGCGCCAGCAGCGGAGCAGGGGGCCAGAACTACGAGCAGTACTTC. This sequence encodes CASSGAGGQNYEQYF.

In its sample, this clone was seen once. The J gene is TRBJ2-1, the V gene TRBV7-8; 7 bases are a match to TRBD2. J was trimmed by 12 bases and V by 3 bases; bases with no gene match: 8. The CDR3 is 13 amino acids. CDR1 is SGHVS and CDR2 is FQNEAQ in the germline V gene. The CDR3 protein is CASSLGGGRSQFF. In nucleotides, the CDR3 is TGTGCCAGCAGCTTGGGGGGGGGTCGCTCGCAGTTCTTC.

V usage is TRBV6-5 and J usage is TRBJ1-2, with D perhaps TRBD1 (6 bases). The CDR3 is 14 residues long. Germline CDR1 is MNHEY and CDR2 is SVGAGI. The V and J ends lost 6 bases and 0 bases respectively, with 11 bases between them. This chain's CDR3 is CASSRRGANYGYTF. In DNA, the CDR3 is TGTGCCAGCAGCCGCAGGGGAGCTAACTATGGCTACACCTTC.

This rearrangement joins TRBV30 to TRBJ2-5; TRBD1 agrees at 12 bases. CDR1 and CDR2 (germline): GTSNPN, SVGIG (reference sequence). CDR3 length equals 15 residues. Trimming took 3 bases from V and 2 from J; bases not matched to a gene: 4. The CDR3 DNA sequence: TGTGCCTGGAGCCGGGACAGGGGGCGTCAAGAGACCCAGTACTTC. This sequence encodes CAWSRDRGRQETQYF.

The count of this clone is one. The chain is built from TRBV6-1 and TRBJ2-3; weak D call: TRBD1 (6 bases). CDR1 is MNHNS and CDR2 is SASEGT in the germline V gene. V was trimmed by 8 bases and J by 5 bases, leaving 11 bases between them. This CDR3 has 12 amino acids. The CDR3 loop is CASSIQGDTQYF. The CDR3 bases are TGTGCCAGCTCCATACAGGGAGATACGCAGTATTTT.

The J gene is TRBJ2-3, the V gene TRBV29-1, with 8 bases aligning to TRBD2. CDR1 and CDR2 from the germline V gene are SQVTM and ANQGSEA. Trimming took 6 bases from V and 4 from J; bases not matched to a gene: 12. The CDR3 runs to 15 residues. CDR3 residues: CSVLYRGGAADTQYF. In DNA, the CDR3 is TGCAGCGTCCTTTATCGGGGGGGCGCGGCAGATACGCAGTATTTT.

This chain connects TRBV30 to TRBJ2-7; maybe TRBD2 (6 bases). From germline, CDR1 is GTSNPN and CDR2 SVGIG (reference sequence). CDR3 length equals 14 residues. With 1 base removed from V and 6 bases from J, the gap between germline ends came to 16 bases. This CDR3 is CAWSAGGTGSEQYF. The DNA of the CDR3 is TGTGCCTGGAGTGCTGGGGGGACCGGGAGCGAGCAGTACTTC.

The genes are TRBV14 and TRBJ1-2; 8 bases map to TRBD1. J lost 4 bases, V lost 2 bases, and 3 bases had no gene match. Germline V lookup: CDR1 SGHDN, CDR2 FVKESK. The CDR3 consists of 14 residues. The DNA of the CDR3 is TGTGCCAGCAGCCAACAACAGGGGGTCTATGGCTACACCTTC. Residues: CASSQQQGVYGYTF.

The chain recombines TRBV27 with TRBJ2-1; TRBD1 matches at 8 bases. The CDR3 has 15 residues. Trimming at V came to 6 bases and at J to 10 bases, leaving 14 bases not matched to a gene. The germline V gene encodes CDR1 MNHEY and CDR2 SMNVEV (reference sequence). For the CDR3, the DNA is TGTGCCAGCAGGAGCCGGGACAGGCCACTCCAAGAGCAGTTCTTC. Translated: CASRSRDRPLQEQFF.

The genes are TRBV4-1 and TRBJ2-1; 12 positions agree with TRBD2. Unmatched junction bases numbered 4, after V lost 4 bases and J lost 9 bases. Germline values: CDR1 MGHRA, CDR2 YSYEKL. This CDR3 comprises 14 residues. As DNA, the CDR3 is TGCGCCAGCAGCCGACTAGCGGGAGTTCTTGAGCAGTTCTTC. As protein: CASSRLAGVLEQFF.

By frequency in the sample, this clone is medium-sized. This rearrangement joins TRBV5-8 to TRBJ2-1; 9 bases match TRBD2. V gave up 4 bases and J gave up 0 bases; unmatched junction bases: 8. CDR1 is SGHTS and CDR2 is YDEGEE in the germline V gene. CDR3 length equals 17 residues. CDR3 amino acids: CASSPDLAGSSYNEQFF. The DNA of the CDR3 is TGTGCCAGCAGCCCGGATCTAGCGGGGAGCTCCTACAATGAGCAGTTCTTC.

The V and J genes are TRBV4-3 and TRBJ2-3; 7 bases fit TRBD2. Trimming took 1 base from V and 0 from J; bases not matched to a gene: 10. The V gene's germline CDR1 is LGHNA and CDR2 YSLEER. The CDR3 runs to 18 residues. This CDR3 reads CASSQGWRKGGSTDTQYF. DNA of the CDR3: TGCGCCAGCAGCCAAGGATGGAGGAAGGGAGGGAGCACAGATACGCAGTATTTT.

The CDR3 loop is CASSPSGGQTTGQYF. The DNA for the CDR3 is TGTGCCAGCAGTCCCTCGGGAGGGCAGACTACAGGGCAGTACTTC. The chain carries TRBV27 and TRBJ2-7, with 8 bases fitting TRBD2. The junction had 15 bases not matched to a gene; V was cut back by 5 bases and J by 9 bases. CDR1 MNHEY and CDR2 SMNVEV come from the germline V gene (reference sequence). There are 15 residues in the CDR3.

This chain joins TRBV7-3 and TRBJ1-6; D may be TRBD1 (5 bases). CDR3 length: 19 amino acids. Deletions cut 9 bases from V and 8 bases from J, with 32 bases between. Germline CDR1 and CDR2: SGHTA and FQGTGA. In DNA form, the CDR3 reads TGTGCCAGGCTGGGGCGGGGGGAACCAAACCATACAATTGATTCACCCCTCCACTTT. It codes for CARLGRGEPNHTIDSPLHF.

CDR3 nucleotides: TGTGCCATCAGTGGGGGAGGGTCCGCTAACTATGGCTACACCTTC. The encoded protein is CAISGGGSANYGYTF. V gene TRBV10-3 combines with J gene TRBJ1-2; unclear D gene. The CDR3 covers 15 residues. Germline V gene sequence: CDR1 ENHRY, CDR2 SYGVKD. V was cut by 4 bases and J by 0 bases, with 12 bases left in between.

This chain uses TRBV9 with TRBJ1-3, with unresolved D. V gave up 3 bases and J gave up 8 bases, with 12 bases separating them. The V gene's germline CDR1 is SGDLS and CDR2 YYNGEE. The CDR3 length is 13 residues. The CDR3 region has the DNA TGTGCCAGCAGCGCCGTTCAGAGCGACACCATATATTTT. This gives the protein CASSAVQSDTIYF.

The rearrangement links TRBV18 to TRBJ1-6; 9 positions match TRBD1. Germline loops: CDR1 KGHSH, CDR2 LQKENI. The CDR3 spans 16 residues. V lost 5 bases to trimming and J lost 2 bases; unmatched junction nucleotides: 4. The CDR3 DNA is TGTGCCAGCTCAACGACAGGGGGGACCTATAATTCACCCCTCCACTTT. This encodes CASSTTGGTYNSPLHF.

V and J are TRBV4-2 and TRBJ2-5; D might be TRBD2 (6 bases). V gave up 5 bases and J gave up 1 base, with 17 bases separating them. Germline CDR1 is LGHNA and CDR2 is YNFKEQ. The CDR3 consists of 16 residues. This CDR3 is CASSRGLAVVQETQYF. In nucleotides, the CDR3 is TGTGCCAGCAGCAGGGGCTTAGCGGTTGTCCAAGAGACCCAGTACTTC.

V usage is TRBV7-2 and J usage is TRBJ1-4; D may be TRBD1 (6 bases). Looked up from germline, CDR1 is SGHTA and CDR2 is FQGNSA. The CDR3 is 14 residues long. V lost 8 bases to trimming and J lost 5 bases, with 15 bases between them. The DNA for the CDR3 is TGTGCCAGCCGGCGCGGGGGGGCAAATGAAAAACTGTTTTTT. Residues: CASRRGGANEKLFF.

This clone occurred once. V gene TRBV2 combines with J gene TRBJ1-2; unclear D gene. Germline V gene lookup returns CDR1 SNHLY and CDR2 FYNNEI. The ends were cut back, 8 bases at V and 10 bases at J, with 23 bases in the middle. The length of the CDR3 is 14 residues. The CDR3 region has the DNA TGTGCCAGCTTGCGTTCCCTCATTAGCTCGAACTACACCTTC. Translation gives CASLRSLISSNYTF.

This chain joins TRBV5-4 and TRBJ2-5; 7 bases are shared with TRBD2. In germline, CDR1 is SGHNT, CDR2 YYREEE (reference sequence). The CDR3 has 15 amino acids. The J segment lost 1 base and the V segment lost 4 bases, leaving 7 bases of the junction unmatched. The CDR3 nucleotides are TGTGCCAGCAGCGCCGCAGCGGGGAGCCAAGAGACCCAGTACTTC. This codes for CASSAAAGSQETQYF.

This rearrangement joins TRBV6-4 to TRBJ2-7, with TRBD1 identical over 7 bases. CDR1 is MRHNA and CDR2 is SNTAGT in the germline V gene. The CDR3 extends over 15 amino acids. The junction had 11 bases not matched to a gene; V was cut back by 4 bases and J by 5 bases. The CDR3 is CASSVLTGSQDEQYF. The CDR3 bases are TGTGCCAGCAGTGTATTGACAGGGAGCCAAGACGAGCAGTACTTC.

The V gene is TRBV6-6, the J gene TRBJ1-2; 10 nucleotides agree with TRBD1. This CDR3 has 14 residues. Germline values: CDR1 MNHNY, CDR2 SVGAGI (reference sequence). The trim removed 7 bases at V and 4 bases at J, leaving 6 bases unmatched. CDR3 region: CASTIGQGGYGYTF. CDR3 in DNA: TGTGCCAGCACTATCGGACAGGGGGGCTATGGCTACACCTTC.